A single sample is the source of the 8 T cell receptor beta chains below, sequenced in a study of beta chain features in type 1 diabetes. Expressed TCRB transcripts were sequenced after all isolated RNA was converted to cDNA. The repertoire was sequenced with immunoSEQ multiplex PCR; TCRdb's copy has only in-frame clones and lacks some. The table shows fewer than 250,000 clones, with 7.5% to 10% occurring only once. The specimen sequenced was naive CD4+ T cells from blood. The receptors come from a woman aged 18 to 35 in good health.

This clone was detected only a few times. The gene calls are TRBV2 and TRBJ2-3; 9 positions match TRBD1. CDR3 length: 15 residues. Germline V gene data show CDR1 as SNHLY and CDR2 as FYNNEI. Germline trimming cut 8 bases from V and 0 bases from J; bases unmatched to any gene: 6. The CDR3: CASAPGTGSTDTQYF. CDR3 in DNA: TGTGCCAGCGCCCCCGGGACAGGGAGCACAGATACGCAGTATTTT.

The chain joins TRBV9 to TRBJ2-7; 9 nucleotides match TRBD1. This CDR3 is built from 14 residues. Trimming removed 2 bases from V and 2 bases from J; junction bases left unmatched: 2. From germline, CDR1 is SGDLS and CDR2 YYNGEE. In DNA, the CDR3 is TGTGCCAGCAGCGTCGGGACAGGGACCTACGAGCAGTACTTC. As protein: CASSVGTGTYEQYF. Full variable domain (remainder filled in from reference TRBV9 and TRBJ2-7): DSGVTQTPKHLITATGQRVTLRCSPRSGDLSVYWYQQSLDQGLQFLIQYYNGEERAKGNILERFSAQQFPDLHSELNLSSLELGDSALYFCASSVGTGTYEQYFGPGTRLTVT.

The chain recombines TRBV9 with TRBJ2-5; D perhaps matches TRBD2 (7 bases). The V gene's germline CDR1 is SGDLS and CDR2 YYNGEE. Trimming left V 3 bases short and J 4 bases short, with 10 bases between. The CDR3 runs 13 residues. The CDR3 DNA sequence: TGTGCCAGCAGCGGAGGGGGGGGAGAGACCCAGTACTTC. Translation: CASSGGGGETQYF.

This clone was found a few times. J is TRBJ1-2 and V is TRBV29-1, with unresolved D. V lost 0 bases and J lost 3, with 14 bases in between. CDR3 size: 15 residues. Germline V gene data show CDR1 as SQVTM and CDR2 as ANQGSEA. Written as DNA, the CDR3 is TGCAGCGTTGAAGATGAGGCCCCCGGGGACTATGGCTACACCTTC. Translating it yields CSVEDEAPGDYGYTF.

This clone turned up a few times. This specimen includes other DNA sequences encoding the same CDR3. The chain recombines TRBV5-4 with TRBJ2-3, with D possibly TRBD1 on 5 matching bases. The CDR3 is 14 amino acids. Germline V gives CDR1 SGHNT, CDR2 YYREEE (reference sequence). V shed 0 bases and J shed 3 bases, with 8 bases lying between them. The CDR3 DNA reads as TGTGCCAGCAGCTTGGGACAGTCGACAGATACGCAGTATTTT. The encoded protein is CASSLGQSTDTQYF. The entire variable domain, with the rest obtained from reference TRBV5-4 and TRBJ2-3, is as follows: ETGVTQSPTHLIKTRGQQVTLRCSSQSGHNTVSWYQQALGQGPQFIFQYYREEENGRGNFPPRFSGLQFPNYSSELNVNALELDDSALYLCASSLGQSTDTQYFGPGTRLTVL.

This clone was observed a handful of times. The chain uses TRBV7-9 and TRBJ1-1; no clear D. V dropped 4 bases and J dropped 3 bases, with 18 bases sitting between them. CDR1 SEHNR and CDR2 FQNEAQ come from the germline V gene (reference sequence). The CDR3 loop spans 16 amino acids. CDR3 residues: CASSSIAGRTDTEAFF. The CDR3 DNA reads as TGTGCCAGCAGCTCCATAGCGGGTCGAACTGACACTGAAGCTTTCTTT.

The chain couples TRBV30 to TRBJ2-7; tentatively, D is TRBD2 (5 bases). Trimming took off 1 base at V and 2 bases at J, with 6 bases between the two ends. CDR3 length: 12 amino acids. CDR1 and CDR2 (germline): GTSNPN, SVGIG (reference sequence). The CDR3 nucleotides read TGTGCCTGGAGTGCGAGGGCCTACGAGCAGTACTTC. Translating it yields CAWSARAYEQYF.

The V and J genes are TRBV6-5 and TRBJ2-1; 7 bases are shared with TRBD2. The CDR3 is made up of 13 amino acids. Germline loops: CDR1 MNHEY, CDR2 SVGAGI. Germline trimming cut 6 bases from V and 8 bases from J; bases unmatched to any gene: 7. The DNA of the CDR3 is TGTGCCAGCAGGGCGGGAGAGGCCTATGAGCAGTTCTTC. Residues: CASRAGEAYEQFF.